The clone carrying this T cell receptor beta chain was observed a single time. The V and J ends lost 0 bases and 0 bases respectively, with 6 bases between them. The CDR3 is 15 residues long. Per the germline V gene, CDR1 is MGHRA and CDR2 is YSYEKL. This sample stems from a study of cytomegalovirus exposure and HLA in healthy donors. Primers: 60 Vbeta forward and 13 Jbeta reverse. Here immunoSEQ multiplex PCR was the method, and the copy in TCRdb shows in-frame clones only, minus some. Here the sample spans roughly 56,000 clones, roughly 86% being singletons. The sequenced sample was PBMCs. This clonotype originated in a man aged 18 to 30 in good health and CMV-seronegative. V usage is TRBV4-1 and J usage is TRBJ1-5; D uncertain. CDR3: CASSQEQISNQPQHF. Written as DNA, the CDR3 is TGCGCCAGCAGCCAAGAGCAGATTAGCAATCAGCCCCAGCATTTT.